These 20 T cell receptor beta chains came from one sample sequenced in a study of blood T cell repertoires in COVID-19. Here immunoSEQ multiplex PCR was the method, and the copy in TCRdb shows in-frame clones only, minus some. Of some 380,000 clones detected, roughly four fifths appear once; the ten largest clones hold about 1.2%. The source material was peripheral blood. The receptors were gathered from a human donor with acute or convalescent COVID-19. The donor label of this sample is uncertain.

The chain is built from TRBV11-2 and TRBJ2-7; TRBD2 might be the D (6 bases). The CDR3 covers 14 residues. Germline V gene lookup returns CDR1 SGHAT and CDR2 FQNNGV. V lost 6 bases, J lost 6 bases, and 18 bases lay in between. CDR3 nucleotide sequence: TGTGCCAGCAGGACCGGGGGTACCGTAGCCGAGCAGTACTTC. It is translated as CASRTGGTVAEQYF.

The V call is TRBV9, the J call TRBJ2-4; 9 bases match TRBD1. This CDR3 comprises 16 residues. Trimming at V came to 0 bases and at J to 2 bases, leaving 3 bases not matched to a gene. CDR1 and CDR2 (germline): SGDLS, YYNGEE. The CDR3 here is CASSVGGTGSKNIQYF. CDR3 DNA sequence: TGTGCCAGCAGCGTAGGGGGGACAGGGTCCAAAAACATTCAGTACTTC.

The DNA for the CDR3 is TGTGCCACCAGGAGGGAGGGGCGATCCTACAATGAGCAGTTCTTC. Translating it yields CATRREGRSYNEQFF. The chain uses TRBV15 and TRBJ2-1, with TRBD2 matching over 7 bases. The J segment lost 1 base and the V segment lost 6 bases, leaving 6 bases of the junction unmatched. CDR3 length: 15 residues. In germline, CDR1 is LNHNV, CDR2 YYDKDF (reference sequence).

J is TRBJ2-1 and V is TRBV30; 11 nucleotides agree with TRBD2. The CDR3 consists of 14 residues. V lost 2 bases and J lost 6; bases outside the gene matches: 3. CDR1 and CDR2 from the germline V gene are GTSNPN and SVGIG (reference sequence). The CDR3 is CAWSRLAGGNEQFF. The CDR3 DNA follows: TGTGCCTGGAGTCGTCTAGCGGGGGGCAATGAGCAGTTCTTC.

The chain links TRBV5-1 to TRBJ1-4; TRBD1 agrees at 8 bases. There are 15 residues in the CDR3. Germline V CDR1 and CDR2: SGHRS, YFSETQ. Germline trimming cut 3 bases from V and 4 bases from J; bases unmatched to any gene: 5. The CDR3 protein is CASSYQTGGNEKLFF. The CDR3 coding sequence is TGCGCCAGCAGCTATCAAACAGGGGGTAATGAAAAACTGTTTTTT.

V and J are TRBV20-1 and TRBJ2-1; a weak D match, TRBD2 (5 bases). Germline CDR1 is DFQATT and CDR2 is SNEGSKA (reference sequence). The CDR3 extends over 11 amino acids. The V end was cut by 4 bases, the J end by 10 bases, with 11 bases between. CDR3 sequence: CSATSRPEQFF. CDR3 DNA: TGCAGTGCTACTAGCAGGCCGGAGCAGTTCTTC.

This chain connects TRBV10-2 to TRBJ2-1, with 8 bases identical to TRBD2. This CDR3 spans 15 amino acids. Unmatched junction bases numbered 4, after V lost 6 bases and J lost 0 bases. CDR1 WSHSY and CDR2 SAAADI come from the germline V gene. CDR3 region: CASRSSGFSYNEQFF. Here the CDR3 DNA reads TGCGCCAGCAGGTCTAGCGGGTTCTCCTACAATGAGCAGTTCTTC.

The rearrangement links TRBV6-1 to TRBJ1-5; 7 bases agree with TRBD1. J gave up 6 bases and V 1 base, and 3 bases lay outside the gene matches. Germline V CDR1 and CDR2: MNHNS, SASEGT. The CDR3 runs 14 residues. In nucleotides, the CDR3 is TGTGCCAGCAGTGAAGAGAGGGGGCCTCAGCCCCAGCATTTT. Translating gives CASSEERGPQPQHF.

In its sample, this clone was seen once. This chain links TRBV19 with TRBJ1-5, with D perhaps matching TRBD1 (5 bases). CDR3 size: 14 residues. Per germline, CDR1 LNHDA and CDR2 SQIVND (reference sequence). V was shortened by 6 bases and J by 7 bases, with 16 bases between the two germline ends. The CDR3 is CASSKKGQGQPQHF. As DNA, the CDR3 is TGTGCCAGTAGCAAAAAGGGGCAAGGCCAGCCCCAGCATTTT.

Notes on this clone: At the DNA level, this CDR3 is encoded by other sequences in the same sample as well. V usage is TRBV27 and J usage is TRBJ2-7; 7 bases align to TRBD1. From germline, CDR1 is MNHEY and CDR2 SMNVEV (reference sequence). CDR3 length: 13 residues. After removal of 6 bases from V and 1 base from J, the junction contained 3 bases not matched to a gene. CDR3 nucleotides: TGTGCCAGCAGGGCAGGGGGTTCCTACGAGCAGTACTTC. Amino acid sequence: CASRAGGSYEQYF.

The V gene is TRBV19, the J gene TRBJ2-1; 7 bases agree with TRBD2. The CDR3 runs to 13 residues. Losses at the gene ends were 7 bases for V and 9 bases for J; bases not matched to a gene: 9. Germline lookup yields CDR1 LNHDA and CDR2 SQIVND (reference sequence). The DNA for the CDR3 is TGTGCCAGTAAGGCGGGAGTGGGTAGTGAGCAGTTCTTC. It specifies CASKAGVGSEQFF.

This clone was counted only a few times. The V call is TRBV6-2 or TRBV6-3, the J call TRBJ2-7, with 7 bases matching TRBD1. This CDR3 has 14 residues. V was clipped by 4 bases and J by 7 bases; unmatched bases: 10. Per germline, CDR1 MNHEY and CDR2 SVGEGT. The CDR3 DNA reads TGTGCCAGCAGTTTCTGGGACCCACAGGGGGAGCAGTACTTC. This translates into CASSFWDPQGEQYF.

This chain connects TRBV20-1 to TRBJ2-1; 7 bases are a match to TRBD2. The CDR3 runs 11 residues. V shed 8 bases and J 6 bases; nucleotides not matched to a gene: 4. The germline V gene has CDR1 DFQATT and CDR2 SNEGSKA (reference sequence). CDR3 sequence: CSRVAGNEQFF. CDR3 nucleotide sequence: TGCAGTAGGGTAGCGGGCAATGAGCAGTTCTTC.

This clone has only one observation. The gene calls are TRBV19 and TRBJ2-1; 9 bases fit TRBD1. Unmatched junction bases numbered 13, after V lost 5 bases and J lost 8 bases. CDR1 is LNHDA, CDR2 SQIVND, per germline (reference sequence). The CDR3 is 16 residues long. The CDR3 coding sequence is TGTGCCAGTAGTGCTCAAAAGCGGGGACAGGGCTATGAGCAGTTCTTC. This encodes CASSAQKRGQGYEQFF.

The rearrangement uses TRBV18 and TRBJ1-1; TRBD1 matches at 8 bases. CDR1 is KGHSH, CDR2 LQKENI, per germline. The CDR3 loop spans 13 amino acids. The V gene end was trimmed by 2 bases and the J gene end by 5 bases; junction bases not matched to a gene: 1. CDR3 bases: TGTGCCAGCTCACCAGGACAGGGTACTGAAGCTTTCTTT. Translated: CASSPGQGTEAFF. Drawing the rest from reference TRBV18 and TRBJ1-1, the complete variable domain is NAGVMQNPRHLVRRRGQEARLRCSPMKGHSHVYWYRQLPEEGLKFMVYLQKENIIDESGMPKERFSAEFPKEGPSILRIQQVVRGDSAAYFCASSPGQGTEAFFGQGTRLTVV.

This clone has a single count. The rearrangement joins TRBV2 to TRBJ1-5; possibly TRBD1 for D (5 bases). The germline CDR1 and CDR2 sequences are SNHLY and FYNNEI. The CDR3 length is 16 residues. Trimming left V 8 bases short and J 7 bases short, with 24 bases between. CDR3 DNA sequence: TGTGCCAGCCTCTACGACTCCGGGGGAGGGGACCAGCCCCAGCATTTT. Its translation is CASLYDSGGGDQPQHF.

The chain has TRBV19 and TRBJ2-7, with 7 bases that match TRBD1. Trimming removed 6 bases from V and 2 bases from J; junction bases left unmatched: 10. CDR3 length: 15 residues. The germline gives CDR1 LNHDA, CDR2 SQIVND (reference sequence). In nucleotides, the CDR3 is TGTGCCAGTAGAGCTTACGGGACAGCAACCTACGAGCAGTACTTC. It encodes CASRAYGTATYEQYF.

The table lists this clone with a few counts. The J gene is TRBJ2-5, the V gene TRBV4-1, with 10 positions matching TRBD2. CDR1 and CDR2 from the germline V gene are MGHRA and YSYEKL. The V gene end was trimmed by 4 bases and the J gene end by 4 bases; junction bases not matched to a gene: 9. CDR3 length: 16 amino acids. The CDR3 reads CASSRGSSGGGETQYF. As DNA, the CDR3 is TGCGCCAGCAGCCGAGGCTCTAGCGGGGGTGGAGAGACCCAGTACTTC.

This clone was found once. This sequence joins TRBV5-1 and TRBJ2-5; 11 positions agree with TRBD2. The CDR3 is 16 residues long. V lost 6 bases to trimming and J lost 5 bases; unmatched junction nucleotides: 12. Per the germline V gene, CDR1 is SGHRS and CDR2 is YFSETQ. CDR3 nucleotide sequence: TGCGCCAGCACCATCGATACTAGCGGGGGTTGGGAGACCCAGTACTTC. Protein sequence: CASTIDTSGGWETQYF.

V usage is TRBV15 and J usage is TRBJ2-4; D may be TRBD1 (5 bases). The V and J ends lost 5 bases and 9 bases respectively, with 14 bases between them. Germline CDR1 reads LNHNV; CDR2 reads YYDKDF (reference sequence). The CDR3 is made up of 13 amino acids. The CDR3 sequence: CATSVGAKGIQYF. Written as DNA, the CDR3 is TGTGCCACCAGCGTAGGGGCCAAGGGCATTCAGTACTTC.